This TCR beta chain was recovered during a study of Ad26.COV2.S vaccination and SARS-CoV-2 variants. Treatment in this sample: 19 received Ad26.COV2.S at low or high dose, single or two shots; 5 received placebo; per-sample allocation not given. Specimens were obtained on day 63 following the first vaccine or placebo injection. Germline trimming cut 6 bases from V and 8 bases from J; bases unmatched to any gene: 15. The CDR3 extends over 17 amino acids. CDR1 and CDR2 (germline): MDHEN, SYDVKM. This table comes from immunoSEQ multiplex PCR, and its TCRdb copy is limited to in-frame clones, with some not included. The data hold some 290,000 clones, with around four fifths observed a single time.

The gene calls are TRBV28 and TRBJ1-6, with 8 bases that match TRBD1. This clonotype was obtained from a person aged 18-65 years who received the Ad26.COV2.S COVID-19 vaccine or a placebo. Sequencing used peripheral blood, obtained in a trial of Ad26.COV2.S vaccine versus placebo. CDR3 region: CASSILETGDIHSPLHF. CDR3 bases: TGTGCCAGCAGCATTTTAGAGACAGGGGATATCCATTCACCCCTCCACTTT.